The 31 T cell receptor beta chains in this list originate from one sample, sequenced in a study of T cells in Graves' hyperthyroidism and ophthalmopathy. RNA transcripts served as the template for amplifying TCR beta CDR3 regions. HTBI primers were the set used in a first-round RT-PCR of the TCR CDR3. TCRdb independently ran MiXCR on the multiplex PCR reads; one entry per CDR3 protein. The repertoire holds 300,000 to 400,000 distinct CDR3 sequences, with around a sixth as singletons. What was sequenced was blood. The receptor source for this set is a woman between 50 and 59 years old with Graves' hyperthyroidism.

In this sample, this clonotype turned up many times. The chain is built from TRBV12-3 or TRBV12-4 and TRBJ2-3; no clear D. The CDR3 is 14 residues long. Trimming took off 2 bases at V and 0 bases at J, with 6 bases between the two ends. This chain's CDR3 is CASSLIISTDTQYF. In DNA form, the CDR3 reads TGTGCCAGCAGTTTAATCATTAGCACAGATACGCAGTATTTT.

DNA for the CDR3: TGTGCCAGCAGCTCCCAGACAGGGATGAACACTGAAGCTTTCTTT. Residues: CASSSQTGMNTEAFF. The chain couples TRBV5-4 to TRBJ1-1; 7 positions agree with TRBD1. CDR1 SGHNT and CDR2 YYREEE come from the germline V gene (reference sequence). With 3 bases clipped from V and 0 bases from J, the junction kept 5 bases outside the gene matches. The CDR3 loop spans 15 amino acids.

This clonotype was seen at least ten times. The rearrangement links TRBV6-1 to TRBJ2-3; D might be TRBD2 (6 bases). This CDR3 contains 16 residues. CDR1 and CDR2 from the germline V gene are MNHNS and SASEGT. Trimming took 4 bases from V and 2 from J, leaving 16 bases between them. The CDR3: CASSGPTSSYTDTQYF. The CDR3 DNA is TGTGCCAGCAGTGGCCCGACTAGTTCTTACACAGATACGCAGTATTTT.

To note about this clonotype: A single base separates this from a much larger clone, so it may be a read error. The chain carries TRBV2 and TRBJ2-1, with 12 bases matching TRBD2. V lost 6 bases to trimming and J lost 9 bases; unmatched junction nucleotides: 12. This CDR3 is built from 16 residues. The germline V gene encodes CDR1 SNHLY and CDR2 FYNNEI. The CDR3 sequence is CASSSLPSGRGSEQFF. The CDR3 DNA sequence: TGTGCCAGCAGCTCCCTTCCTAGCGGGAGGGGGAGTGAGCAGTTCTTC.

The sample holds many counts of this clonotype. V gene TRBV6-1 combines with J gene TRBJ2-7, with 7 positions matching TRBD2. Trimming took 6 bases from V and 3 from J; bases not matched to a gene: 14. This CDR3 is built from 16 residues. Germline CDR1 reads MNHNS; CDR2 reads SASEGT. The CDR3 sequence: CASRLGGGNPFYEQYF. DNA of the CDR3: TGTGCCAGCAGACTTGGGGGAGGGAACCCCTTCTACGAGCAGTACTTC.

The chain combines TRBV10-3 with TRBJ2-3, with TRBD2 identical over 9 bases. J gave up 2 bases and V 0 bases, and 3 bases lay outside the gene matches. CDR3 length: 16 amino acids. Germline values: CDR1 ENHRY, CDR2 SYGVKD. The CDR3 DNA reads as TGTGCCATCAGTGAGTCGGCGGGGGGGGCCACAGATACGCAGTATTTT. Protein product: CAISESAGGATDTQYF.

This clonotype has at least ten counts. The chain is built from TRBV12-3 or TRBV12-4 and TRBJ1-1; D ambiguous. CDR3 size: 13 residues. Trimming left V 6 bases short and J 1 base short, with 9 bases between. The CDR3 DNA sequence: TGTGCCAGCAGCTCAACAAAGAACACTGAAGCTTTCTTT. Its translation is CASSSTKNTEAFF.

This clonotype was observed a few times. The rearrangement links TRBV12-3 or TRBV12-4 to TRBJ2-2, with 13 bases aligning to TRBD2. Trimming took 6 bases from V and 7 from J; bases not matched to a gene: 5. This CDR3 contains 15 residues. The chain's CDR3 is CASRLAGGPGGELFF. CDR3 DNA sequence: TGTGCCAGCAGACTAGCGGGGGGGCCGGGCGGGGAGCTGTTTTTT.

There are a few counts of this clonotype. The chain couples TRBV18 to TRBJ1-6, with D possibly being TRBD1 (6 bases). Trimming removed 3 bases at V and 9 bases at J, with 9 bases between. Germline lookup yields CDR1 KGHSH and CDR2 LQKENI. This CDR3 spans 13 amino acids. The CDR3 spells CASSPQGSSPLHF. CDR3 coding DNA: TGTGCCAGCTCACCTCAGGGGAGTTCACCCCTCCACTTT.

As concerns this clonotype: An end of the junction does not agree with germline; a read error may underlie this. V and J are TRBV7-3 and TRBJ1-3; D perhaps matches TRBD1 (6 bases). Germline values: CDR1 SGHTA, CDR2 FQGTGA. This CDR3 is built from 13 residues. The DNA of the CDR3 is TGTGTCAGCAGCCCAGGGGACGGAAACACCATATATTTT. Its translation is CVSSPGDGNTIYF.

In regard to this clonotype: This could be a read error, since a much larger clone is one nucleotide away. The chain couples TRBV11-3 to TRBJ2-5; no clear D gene. The germline V gene has CDR1 SGHNT and CDR2 YENEEA. This CDR3 has 13 residues. Trimming left V 5 bases short and J 2 bases short, with 9 bases between. The CDR3 is CASSLNPQETQYF. CDR3 DNA sequence: TGTGCCAGCAGCCTTAACCCACAAGAGACCCAGTACTTC.

The table lists this clonotype with many counts. The chain joins TRBV27 to TRBJ2-7; 9 bases fit TRBD1. Germline V gene lookup returns CDR1 MNHEY and CDR2 SMNVEV (reference sequence). J was trimmed by 3 bases and V by 5 bases; bases with no gene match: 5. This CDR3 contains 14 residues. The DNA of the CDR3 is TGTGCCAGCAGTCCCGGGACAGGGTTCTACGAGCAGTACTTC. This encodes CASSPGTGFYEQYF.

The J gene is TRBJ1-1, the V gene TRBV6-5; D gene unclear. V dropped 3 bases and J dropped 1 base, with 9 bases sitting between them. Germline V gives CDR1 MNHEY, CDR2 SVGAGI. This CDR3 is 14 amino acids long. CDR3 nucleotide sequence: TGTGCCAGCAGTTATGGGCCGGCGAACACTGAAGCTTTCTTT. It is translated as CASSYGPANTEAFF.

There are many counts of this clonotype. The chain combines TRBV20-1 with TRBJ1-1; D may be TRBD1 (6 bases). This CDR3 has 14 residues. V lost 2 bases to trimming and J lost 1 base, with 11 bases between them. CDR1 is DFQATT and CDR2 is SNEGSKA in the germline V gene (reference sequence). The CDR3 protein is CSARSARGNTEAFF. The CDR3, as DNA: TGCAGTGCTAGATCGGCCAGGGGGAACACTGAAGCTTTCTTT.

This chain joins TRBV20-1 and TRBJ2-7, with D possibly TRBD1 on 6 matching bases. The germline V and J ends were trimmed by 3 bases and 7 bases, with 10 bases remaining between them. This CDR3 region has 11 residues. Germline V CDR1 and CDR2: DFQATT, SNEGSKA (reference sequence). The CDR3 region has the DNA TGCAGTGCTAGGGGACACAGGGAGCAGTACTTC. Protein sequence: CSARGHREQYF.

In regard to this clonotype: With a much larger clone just one base away, this may be a read error. The CDR3 spells CASSDRGRGSTGAFF. The CDR3, as DNA: TGCGCCAGCAGCGATCGGGGCAGGGGATCCACTGGAGCTTTCTTT. The chain joins TRBV4-1 to TRBJ1-1; D is possibly TRBD1 (6 bases). The CDR3 is 15 residues long. CDR1 and CDR2 (germline): MGHRA, YSYEKL.

This clonotype occurred a few times. This rearrangement joins TRBV5-6 to TRBJ2-4, with TRBD1 identical over 9 bases. The J segment lost 6 bases and the V segment lost 1 base, leaving 2 bases of the junction unmatched. CDR1 SGHDT and CDR2 YYEEEE come from the germline V gene. This CDR3 has 14 amino acids. The CDR3 is CASSLWTGVNIQYF. The CDR3 DNA reads as TGTGCCAGCAGCTTGTGGACAGGGGTAAACATTCAGTACTTC. The entire variable domain, with the rest obtained from reference TRBV5-6 and TRBJ2-4, is as follows: DAGVTQSPTHLIKTRGQQVTLRCSPKSGHDTVSWYQQALGQGPQFIFQYYEEEERQRGNFPDRFSGHQFPNYSSELNVNALLLGDSALYLCASSLWTGVNIQYFGAGTRLSVL.

As for this clonotype: This sequence may be a read error, since a much larger clone differs from it by one base. This is likely a read error, given that the CDR3 carries no conserved phenylalanine or tryptophan at its end. The gene calls are TRBV30 and TRBJ2-7; D is unresolved. The length of the CDR3 is 14 residues. V was pared by 0 bases and J by 3 bases, with 12 bases between. Germline V lookup: CDR1 GTSNPN, CDR2 SVGIG (reference sequence). CDR3 region: CAWSVPLIIYEQYS. Written as DNA, the CDR3 is TGTGCCTGGAGTGTACCTCTCATTATCTACGAGCAGTACTCC.

In its sample, this clonotype was seen many times. This CDR3 reads CASSPGLAGRYEQYF. DNA of the CDR3: TGTGCCAGCAGCCCCGGACTAGCGGGAAGGTACGAGCAGTACTTC. This sequence joins TRBV6-1 and TRBJ2-7; 12 nucleotides line up with TRBD2. V lost 6 bases, J lost 4 bases, and 7 bases stayed unmatched. Germline lookup yields CDR1 MNHNS and CDR2 SASEGT. The CDR3 runs 15 residues.

The chain employs TRBV20-1 and TRBJ1-2; D remains ambiguous. The CDR3 covers 18 residues. V was clipped by 1 base and J by 2 bases, with 23 bases between them. Looked up from germline, CDR1 is DFQATT and CDR2 is SNEGSKA (reference sequence). The CDR3 coding sequence is TGCAGTGCTAGAGTATTTACATTGGCAGAATTTCCCAACTATGGCTACACCTTC. Its translation is CSARVFTLAEFPNYGYTF.

Only a few counts were recorded for this clonotype. The chain joins TRBV6-5 to TRBJ1-4, with 7 bases aligning to TRBD1. Germline V lookup: CDR1 MNHEY, CDR2 SVGAGI. V shed 2 bases and J 9 bases; nucleotides not matched to a gene: 6. The CDR3 loop spans 14 amino acids. This CDR3 reads CASSYDRAEQKLFF. In nucleotides, the CDR3 is TGTGCCAGCAGTTACGACAGGGCCGAGCAAAAACTGTTTTTT.

V usage is TRBV12-3 or TRBV12-4 and J usage is TRBJ2-2, with D unresolved. Trimming took 5 bases from V and 8 from J, leaving 6 bases between them. The CDR3 is 11 amino acids. CDR3 sequence reads: CASSLEGELFF. CDR3 bases: TGTGCCAGCAGTCTCGAGGGGGAGCTGTTTTTT.

V gene TRBV30 combines with J gene TRBJ1-2, with no clear D. Trimming removed 0 bases from V and 4 bases from J, with 12 bases in between. This CDR3 comprises 14 residues. Germline V gene data show CDR1 as GTSNPN and CDR2 as SVGIG (reference sequence). In DNA form, the CDR3 reads TGTGCCTGGAGTGTACTCTCGCCTCTCTATGGCTACACCTTC. It encodes CAWSVLSPLYGYTF.

In this sample, this clonotype turned up many times. This sequence joins TRBV6-1 and TRBJ1-2; D remains ambiguous. The CDR3 covers 15 residues. Germline CDR1 MNHNS, CDR2 SASEGT. V lost 3 bases and J lost 6, with 17 bases in between. The CDR3 sequence: CASSDGPRPTHGYTF. CDR3 coding DNA: TGTGCCAGCAGTGATGGACCCAGGCCAACCCATGGCTACACCTTC.

This chain uses TRBV19 with TRBJ2-1; D remains unclear. V shed 6 bases and J shed 3 bases, with 12 bases lying between them. The CDR3 loop spans 14 amino acids. Germline CDR1 LNHDA, CDR2 SQIVND (reference sequence). The CDR3 nucleotides read TGTGCCAGTAGATATAGGTCGGGCTACAATGAGCAGTTCTTC. Its translation is CASRYRSGYNEQFF.

This clonotype was seen at least ten times. The gene calls are TRBV9 and TRBJ2-7, with 9 positions matching TRBD2. CDR3 length: 16 residues. V lost 4 bases to trimming and J lost 6 bases; unmatched junction nucleotides: 14. Per the germline V gene, CDR1 is SGDLS and CDR2 is YYNGEE. CDR3 protein: CASSPGGASGTGEQYF. In nucleotides, the CDR3 is TGTGCCAGCAGCCCAGGGGGGGCTAGCGGGACCGGCGAGCAGTACTTC.

About this clonotype itself: A read error is possible here, since a much larger clone lies one base away. This chain uses TRBV12-3 or TRBV12-4 with TRBJ1-5; D perhaps matches TRBD2 (5 bases). The J call is uncertain, as TRBJ2-3 better fits the DNA end. CDR3 size: 14 residues. The CDR3 coding sequence is TGTGCCAGCAGAATCGAGGGTAGCAATCAGCCCCAGTATTTT. It translates to CASRIEGSNQPQYF.

This clonotype has only a few counts. The chain uses TRBV6-1 and TRBJ1-1; no firm D call. Trimming pared 6 bases from V and 1 base from J, leaving 9 bases between. The germline V gene encodes CDR1 MNHNS and CDR2 SASEGT. The CDR3 is 13 amino acids. CDR3: CASRGSANTEAFF. In DNA, the CDR3 is TGTGCCAGCAGAGGTTCGGCGAACACTGAAGCTTTCTTT.

At least ten counts were recorded for this clonotype. The genes are TRBV3-1 and TRBJ1-2, with D perhaps matching TRBD1 (6 bases). The CDR3 totals 13 residues. V gave up 0 bases and J gave up 7 bases, with 9 bases separating them. Germline CDR1 is LGHDT and CDR2 is YNNKEL (reference sequence). The CDR3 sequence is CASSQEGARGYTF. CDR3 coding DNA: TGTGCCAGCAGCCAAGAGGGGGCTCGTGGCTACACCTTC.

In its sample, this clonotype was seen a few times. A read error may produce the germline difference seen at one junction end. The chain employs TRBV7-9 and TRBJ1-1; D not resolved. Germline lookup yields CDR1 SEHNR and CDR2 FQNEAQ (reference sequence). The CDR3 runs to 13 residues. Written as DNA, the CDR3 is TGTGCCAGCGGCTTAAGCCTGAACACTGAAGCTTTCTTT. As protein: CASGLSLNTEAFF.

This clonotype was counted at least ten times. V is TRBV28 and J is TRBJ1-5; D ambiguous. Trimming took 5 bases from V and 5 from J, leaving 10 bases between them. The CDR3 contains 13 residues. Germline V gene sequence: CDR1 MDHEN, CDR2 SYDVKM. The CDR3 loop is CASSLSRDQPQHF. The CDR3 bases are TGTGCCAGCAGTCTATCCAGAGATCAGCCCCAGCATTTT.